These 30 T cell receptor beta chains came from one sample sequenced in a study of T cell changes during pregnancy in multiple sclerosis. Sequencing used immunoSEQ multiplex PCR; TCRdb keeps in-frame clones, though not all of them. The table includes approximately 27,000 clones, 70% to 90% detected once. Sequences were derived from CD8+ T cells from peripheral blood mononuclear cells, sampled before pregnancy. These receptors were taken from a female donor with multiple sclerosis, enrolled in a pregnancy study.

A single count supports this clone. J is TRBJ2-1 and V is TRBV6-1, with a tentative D call TRBD1 (6 bases). Deletions cut 4 bases from V and 6 bases from J, with 13 bases between. This CDR3 comprises 14 residues. Germline CDR1 and CDR2: MNHNS and SASEGT. The CDR3 spells CASSVGQIVNEQFF. The DNA for the CDR3 is TGTGCCAGCAGTGTTGGACAGATAGTCAATGAGCAGTTCTTC.

This chain uses TRBV7-3 with TRBJ2-3; no firm D call. The CDR3 extends over 16 amino acids. The ends were cut back, 1 base at V and 0 bases at J, with 11 bases in the middle. Germline V gene sequence: CDR1 SGHTA, CDR2 FQGTGA. CDR3 sequence (DNA): TGTGCCAGCAGCTTAATTGGATCCGGGAGCACAGATACGCAGTATTTT. Amino acid sequence: CASSLIGSGSTDTQYF.

The genes are TRBV7-9 and TRBJ1-2, with D possibly TRBD1 on 5 matching bases. The germline CDR1 and CDR2 sequences are SEHNR and FQNEAQ (reference sequence). V dropped 3 bases and J dropped 0 bases, with 8 bases sitting between them. CDR3 length: 14 amino acids. CDR3 DNA sequence: TGTGCCAGCAGCTTGGCAGGGACTAACTATGGCTACACCTTC. As protein: CASSLAGTNYGYTF.

The chain employs TRBV9 and TRBJ2-1, with TRBD2 identical over 9 bases. CDR1 is SGDLS, CDR2 YYNGEE, per germline. This CDR3 spans 16 amino acids. The V gene end was trimmed by 3 bases and the J gene end by 5 bases; junction bases not matched to a gene: 9. Here the CDR3 reads CASSARVAGADNEQFF. CDR3 nucleotide sequence: TGTGCCAGCAGCGCCAGAGTAGCGGGGGCGGACAATGAGCAGTTCTTC.

V and J are TRBV28 and TRBJ2-7; a weak D match, TRBD2 (6 bases). V was cut by 3 bases and J by 0 bases, with 9 bases left in between. The CDR3 runs 14 residues. Germline-derived CDR1 and CDR2 are MDHEN and SYDVKM. CDR3 sequence reads: CASSLGGVSYEQYF. The CDR3 coding sequence is TGTGCCAGCAGTTTGGGCGGGGTCTCCTACGAGCAGTACTTC.

This clone was found once. This chain connects TRBV7-8 to TRBJ2-7, with TRBD2 identical over 7 bases. V was clipped by 5 bases and J by 3 bases; unmatched bases: 10. Looked up from germline, CDR1 is SGHVS and CDR2 is FQNEAQ. CDR3 length: 15 amino acids. CDR3 nucleotides: TGTGCCAGCAGCCCGGGACTGGGGGAGGGCTACGAGCAGTACTTC. Its translation is CASSPGLGEGYEQYF. The full variable domain, completed using reference TRBV7-8 and TRBJ2-7, is GAGVSQSPRYKVAKRGQDVALRCDPISGHVSLFWYQQALGQGPEFLTYFQNEAQLDKSGLPSDRFFAERPEGSVSTLKIQRTQQEDSAVYLCASSPGLGEGYEQYFGPGTRLTVT.

The V and J genes are TRBV6-5 and TRBJ1-2; D might be TRBD1 (6 bases). V was trimmed by 6 bases and J by 8 bases, leaving 13 bases between them. There are 12 residues in the CDR3. CDR1 and CDR2 from the germline V gene are MNHEY and SVGAGI. CDR3 sequence (DNA): TGTGCCAGCAGCCGAGACAGGCTCGGCTACACCTTC. As protein: CASSRDRLGYTF.

In the case of this clone: Other DNA sequences of this sample code for an identical CDR3. V usage is TRBV9 and J usage is TRBJ2-7; tentative D call: TRBD2 (6 bases). There are 14 residues in the CDR3. Germline loops: CDR1 SGDLS, CDR2 YYNGEE. Trimming removed 0 bases at V and 2 bases at J, with 9 bases between. The CDR3 is CASSVGGETYEQYF. CDR3 DNA sequence: TGTGCCAGCAGCGTAGGCGGGGAGACCTACGAGCAGTACTTC.

J is TRBJ2-7 and V is TRBV5-6, with D possibly TRBD2 on 6 matching bases. CDR1 SGHDT and CDR2 YYEEEE come from the germline V gene. V was trimmed by 2 bases and J by 4 bases, leaving 10 bases between them. The length of the CDR3 is 13 residues. In DNA form, the CDR3 reads TGTGCCAGCAGCTTACCGGGGGTTTACGAGCAGTACTTC. It specifies CASSLPGVYEQYF.

The chain is built from TRBV19 and TRBJ2-1; 7 nucleotides match TRBD2. V lost 2 bases and J lost 4; bases outside the gene matches: 11. The CDR3 runs to 17 residues. Germline V gene lookup returns CDR1 LNHDA and CDR2 SQIVND (reference sequence). CDR3 loop: CASSISPAGFLYNEQFF. CDR3 sequence (DNA): TGTGCCAGTAGTATATCCCCAGCGGGGTTTCTTTACAATGAGCAGTTCTTC.

The rearrangement uses TRBV7-9 and TRBJ2-3, with D perhaps matching TRBD1 (6 bases). This CDR3 has 17 residues. Germline CDR1 reads SEHNR; CDR2 reads FQNEAQ (reference sequence). Trimming removed 1 base at V and 2 bases at J, with 16 bases between. The CDR3 is CASSLGLGGPVTDTQYF. The DNA of the CDR3 is TGTGCCAGCAGCTTAGGGTTAGGGGGACCTGTCACAGATACGCAGTATTTT.

This chain uses TRBV14 with TRBJ2-7, with TRBD2 matching over 8 bases. CDR1 and CDR2 from the germline V gene are SGHDN and FVKESK. V lost 0 bases to trimming and J lost 3 bases; unmatched junction nucleotides: 4. The length of the CDR3 is 15 residues. CDR3 DNA sequence: TGTGCCAGCAGCCAAGAAACTAGCGGCTTCTACGAGCAGTACTTC. Encoded protein: CASSQETSGFYEQYF. Full variable domain (rest looked up from reference TRBV14 and TRBJ2-7): EAGVTQFPSHSVIEKGQTVTLRCDPISGHDNLYWYRRVMGKEIKFLLHFVKESKQDESGMPNNRFLAERTGGTYSTLKVQPAELEDSGVYFCASSQETSGFYEQYFGPGTRLTVT.

The chain joins TRBV11-2 to TRBJ2-3, with a tentative D call TRBD2 (7 bases). With 4 bases removed from V and 1 base from J, the gap between germline ends came to 15 bases. The CDR3 is 16 residues long. CDR1 and CDR2 (germline): SGHAT, FQNNGV. The CDR3 bases are TGTGCCAGCAGCTCACCCGGAGGGGGGGGCACAGATACGCAGTATTTT. This gives the protein CASSSPGGGGTDTQYF.

This chain's CDR3 is CASSYIQGGGANVLTF. CDR3 DNA sequence: TGTGCCAGTAGTTACATCCAGGGGGGTGGGGCCAACGTCCTGACTTTC. This chain joins TRBV19 and TRBJ2-6; D possibly corresponds to TRBD1 (7 bases). This CDR3 region has 16 residues. The germline V gene encodes CDR1 LNHDA and CDR2 SQIVND (reference sequence). V lost 5 bases to trimming and J lost 3 bases, with 14 bases between them. Based on the CDR3 plus reference TRBV19 and TRBJ2-6, the full variable domain is DGGITQSPKYLFRKEGQNVTLSCEQNLNHDAMYWYRQDPGQGLRLIYYSQIVNDFQKGDIAEGYSVSREKKESFPLTVTSAQKNPTAFYLCASSYIQGGGANVLTFGAGSRLTVL.

V usage is TRBV5-4 and J usage is TRBJ2-7, with D possibly TRBD2 on 6 matching bases. V lost 2 bases and J 3 bases, leaving 9 bases between the germline ends. This CDR3 comprises 13 residues. The germline gives CDR1 SGHNT, CDR2 YYREEE (reference sequence). DNA of the CDR3: TGTGCCAGCAGCTTCGGTAGCGGCTACGAGCAGTACTTC. It encodes CASSFGSGYEQYF.

J is TRBJ1-4 and V is TRBV7-9, with 8 bases identical to TRBD1. This CDR3 contains 17 residues. Germline CDR1 SEHNR, CDR2 FQNEAQ (reference sequence). J gave up 3 bases and V 1 base, and 7 bases lay outside the gene matches. The CDR3 DNA reads as TGTGCCAGCAGCTTAGGATCGGAGGGACAGGCTAATGAAAAACTGTTTTTT. This gives the protein CASSLGSEGQANEKLFF.

The chain uses TRBV11-2 and TRBJ1-6; D possibly corresponds to TRBD1 (5 bases). The CDR3 has 14 residues. Germline-derived CDR1 and CDR2 are SGHAT and FQNNGV. Between the trimmed V and J ends, which lost 3 bases and 6 bases, there was a span of 9 bases. The CDR3 nucleotides are TGTGCCAGCAGCTTTTCAGGGCCTAATTCACCCCTCCACTTT. It codes for CASSFSGPNSPLHF.

The rearrangement links TRBV7-8 to TRBJ2-1, with 7 bases aligning to TRBD2. The CDR3 extends over 15 amino acids. With 5 bases clipped from V and 8 bases from J, the junction kept 12 bases outside the gene matches. Germline V CDR1 and CDR2: SGHVS, FQNEAQ. For the CDR3, the DNA is TGTGCCAGCAGCGACGGACTAGGGGTGTTTTATGAGCAGTTCTTC. This codes for CASSDGLGVFYEQFF.

The chain combines TRBV2 with TRBJ1-1; no clear D gene. The CDR3 extends over 11 amino acids. Germline CDR1 and CDR2: SNHLY and FYNNEI. The CDR3 loop reads CAIKGGPEAFF. The CDR3 nucleotides are TGTGCGATAAAGGGAGGGCCTGAAGCTTTCTTT.

The CDR3 bases are TGTGCTAGTGGTCTTTACTCGACAGGGGCGGGAGACGAGCAGTACTTC. Translation gives CASGLYSTGAGDEQYF. This rearrangement joins TRBV12-5 to TRBJ2-7; D might be TRBD1 (8 bases). The V gene lost 5 bases and the J gene lost 5 bases, with 22 bases spanning the gap. CDR1 is LGHNT, CDR2 FRNRAP, per germline. CDR3 length: 16 residues.

The gene calls are TRBV19 and TRBJ2-7; TRBD1 matches 7 bases. Trimming took 9 bases from V and 0 from J; bases not matched to a gene: 8. Germline V gene data show CDR1 as LNHDA and CDR2 as SQIVND (reference sequence). The CDR3 extends over 14 amino acids. The DNA of the CDR3 is TGTGCCAGCAGGGGACAGTTTCCCTCCTACGAGCAGTACTTC. Protein product: CASRGQFPSYEQYF.

This clone appeared a single time. V is TRBV28 and J is TRBJ1-3; TRBD1 agrees at 9 bases. This CDR3 spans 16 amino acids. The junction had 7 bases not matched to a gene; V was cut back by 5 bases and J by 2 bases. Germline V CDR1 and CDR2: MDHEN, SYDVKM. The CDR3 is CASSLLTGGTGNTIYF. The CDR3 nucleotides read TGTGCCAGCAGTCTATTAACAGGGGGCACTGGAAACACCATATATTTT. The variable domain in full, completed from reference TRBV28 and TRBJ1-3, reads DVKVTQSSRYLVKRTGEKVFLECVQDMDHENMFWYRQDPGLGLRLIYFSYDVKMKEKGDIPEGYSVSREKKERFSLILESASTNQTSMYLCASSLLTGGTGNTIYFGEGSWLTVV.

The chain employs TRBV10-2 and TRBJ2-5; D is perhaps TRBD2 (6 bases). Trimming stripped 3 bases from V and 3 bases from J, with 11 bases between. This CDR3 contains 14 residues. Per the germline V gene, CDR1 is WSHSY and CDR2 is SAAADI. The CDR3 nucleotides read TGCGCCAGCAGTGACTTTGGCGGGGAAGAGACCCAGTACTTC. It codes for CASSDFGGEETQYF.

The chain uses TRBV5-1 and TRBJ2-2; 9 bases line up with TRBD2. The CDR3 covers 16 residues. The junction had 6 bases not matched to a gene; V was cut back by 0 bases and J by 6 bases. Germline V lookup: CDR1 SGHRS, CDR2 YFSETQ. The CDR3 sequence: CASSLVASGGSGELFF. CDR3 DNA: TGCGCCAGCAGCTTGGTTGCCAGCGGGGGGTCCGGGGAGCTGTTTTTT.

The CDR3 loop is CASSLAGRGTTEAFF. CDR3 nucleotide sequence: TGTGCCAGCAGCTTAGCAGGGAGGGGTACGACTGAAGCTTTCTTT. The rearrangement links TRBV7-6 to TRBJ1-1; D may be TRBD1 (5 bases). This CDR3 is built from 15 residues. CDR1 is SGHVS and CDR2 is FNYEAQ in the germline V gene. V was shortened by 0 bases and J by 5 bases, with 13 bases between the two germline ends.

Worth noting for this clone: Other DNA sequences from this sample encode an identical CDR3 as well. This chain uses TRBV11-2 with TRBJ2-2, with TRBD1 matching over 9 bases. V lost 6 bases and J lost 8; bases outside the gene matches: 7. Germline-derived CDR1 and CDR2 are SGHAT and FQNNGV. The CDR3 is 14 amino acids. The CDR3 protein is CASRQGQGTGELFF. The DNA of the CDR3 is TGTGCCAGCAGACAGGGACAGGGCACTGGGGAGCTGTTTTTT.

The chain is built from TRBV27 and TRBJ2-7; a possible D gene is TRBD1 (6 bases). V dropped 3 bases and J dropped 2 bases, with 11 bases sitting between them. Per the germline V gene, CDR1 is MNHEY and CDR2 is SMNVEV (reference sequence). The CDR3 spans 14 residues. The CDR3 DNA reads as TGTGCCAGCAGTTTCAGCAGGGGACCCTACGAGCAGTACTTC. Its protein is CASSFSRGPYEQYF.

The chain is built from TRBV9 and TRBJ1-3; maybe TRBD1 (5 bases). The CDR3 consists of 16 residues. Trimming cost V 7 bases and J 1 base, with 18 bases left between them. In germline, CDR1 is SGDLS, CDR2 YYNGEE. DNA for the CDR3: TGTGCCAGCTCACCTGGGGGGGGAACTTCTGGAAACACCATATATTTT. Amino acid sequence: CASSPGGGTSGNTIYF.

The chain employs TRBV5-6 and TRBJ2-7; 9 bases are shared with TRBD1. The CDR3 spans 16 residues. Germline values: CDR1 SGHDT, CDR2 YYEEEE. The J segment lost 5 bases and the V segment lost 4 bases, leaving 13 bases of the junction unmatched. CDR3 DNA sequence: TGTGCCAGCAGCCCCCTGACCCGGGACAGGGTCGACGAGCAGTACTTC. The encoded protein is CASSPLTRDRVDEQYF.

The V gene is TRBV23-1, the J gene TRBJ1-6; TRBD1 might be the D (6 bases). TRBV23-1 is treated as an ORF (open reading frame) with a function not yet certain. V dropped 2 bases and J dropped 7 bases, with 21 bases sitting between them. The length of the CDR3 is 18 residues. For the CDR3, the DNA is TGCGCCAGCAGTCAACCGCATCCAGGGACAAGGGAAAATTCACCCCTCCACTTT. It is translated as CASSQPHPGTRENSPLHF.